This entry features one T cell receptor beta chain sequence. What it binds is unknown. This table comes from immunoSEQ multiplex PCR, and its TCRdb copy is limited to in-frame clones, with some not included. The profile shows about 42,000 clones, 85% to 90% of them singletons. With 1 base clipped from V and 7 bases from J, the junction kept 3 bases outside the gene matches. Germline CDR1 LGHNA, CDR2 YNFKEQ. The CDR3 runs to 14 residues. This sample stems from a study of OX40 agonist ivuxolimab in advanced cancers. Points from the study as a whole: Among T cells, CD8+ cells averaged more expanded clones than CD4+ cells. Dose levels from 0.1 to 3.0 mg/kg saw CD4+ and CD8+ blood T cells expand clonally by week 6. Some of the nonresponding patients also showed low levels of normalized T-cell clonal expansion.

The chain recombines TRBV4-2 with TRBJ2-1, with 8 bases aligning to TRBD2. The receptor was isolated from an adult with an advanced solid tumor such as melanoma, head and neck, liver or kidney cancer. Specimen: CD4+ or CD8+ T cells sorted from blood, collected in a trial of the OX40 agonist ivuxolimab. DNA for the CDR3: TGTGCCAGCAGCCAAGTTGGGACTAGAAATGAGCAGTTCTTC. It specifies CASSQVGTRNEQFF.